The 27 T cell receptor beta chains below come from one sample, sequenced in a study of blood T cell repertoires in COVID-19 (dated by TCRdb to the early 2020s). Libraries were constructed by the immunoSEQ multiplex PCR assay. What TCRdb holds here is the immuneACCESS table cut down to in-frame rearrangements. Part of the clones is not present; checked against another copy, under half of the missing clones reflect an unresolved V gene, and the others are unexplained. Counted in this sample were roughly 150,000 clones; 80% to 90% of them appeared once. About 4.5% of the sample goes to the ten largest clones. The sample taken for sequencing was PBMCs or T cells enriched from blood (not recorded which). The receptors stem from a man between 45 and 60 years old who had recovered from COVID-19.

This clone was picked up one time. V usage is TRBV6-7 and J usage is TRBJ2-7; TRBD1 matches 10 bases. TRBV6-7 is filed as an ORF, its function uncertain. V trimming: 6 bases; J trimming: 3 bases; junction bases outside the gene matches: 11. This CDR3 has 16 residues. CDR3 in amino acids: CASRETGTGAFYEQYV. The CDR3 DNA follows: TGTGCCAGCAGGGAAACCGGGACAGGGGCCTTCTACGAGCAGTACGTC.

In its sample, this clone was seen a few times. The V call is TRBV7-2, the J call TRBJ2-1; 8 positions agree with TRBD2. V dropped 6 bases and J dropped 3; count of bases not matched to a gene: 7. CDR1 is SGHTA and CDR2 is FQGNSA in the germline V gene. This CDR3 comprises 15 residues. Written as DNA, the CDR3 is TGTGCCAGCAGAAGAGCGGGAGTGAACTACAATGAGCAGTTCTTC. Translation gives CASRRAGVNYNEQFF.

This clone was seen more than once but under ten times. The rearrangement links TRBV6-2 or TRBV6-3 to TRBJ2-5; 13 nucleotides line up with TRBD2. CDR3 length: 18 residues. Germline V gene sequence: CDR1 MNHEY, CDR2 SVGEGT. The junction had 6 bases not matched to a gene; V was cut back by 0 bases and J by 2 bases. This CDR3 reads CASSYSTLAGGPQETQYF. In DNA form, the CDR3 reads TGTGCCAGCAGTTACTCGACACTAGCGGGAGGGCCACAAGAGACCCAGTACTTC.

The V and J genes are TRBV28 and TRBJ1-5; TRBD1 aligns across 7 bases. CDR3 size: 17 residues. The J segment lost 2 bases and the V segment lost 4 bases, leaving 11 bases of the junction unmatched. The germline V gene has CDR1 MDHEN and CDR2 SYDVKM. In DNA form, the CDR3 reads TGTGCCAGCAGTTCCTTCCGTGACAGGGATGGCAATCAGCCCCAGCATTTT. Protein sequence: CASSSFRDRDGNQPQHF.

This chain uses TRBV11-1 with TRBJ2-1; the D gene is possibly TRBD2 (6 bases). The CDR3 is 15 amino acids. Per germline, CDR1 SGHAT and CDR2 FQDESV (reference sequence). With 0 bases removed from V and 1 base from J, the gap between germline ends came to 7 bases. DNA of the CDR3: TGTGCCAGCAGCTTAGCTGGGGGGTCCTACAATGAGCAGTTCTTC. Translation: CASSLAGGSYNEQFF. The full variable domain, rest sourced from reference TRBV11-1 and TRBJ2-1, is EAEVAQSPRYKITEKSQAVAFWCDPISGHATLYWYRQILGQGPELLVQFQDESVVDDSQLPKDRFSAERLKGVDSTLKIQPAELGDSAMYLCASSLAGGSYNEQFFGPGTRLTVL.

The chain combines TRBV19 with TRBJ1-5; D unclear. CDR1 and CDR2 (germline): LNHDA, SQIVND (reference sequence). V dropped 2 bases and J dropped 3 bases, with 8 bases sitting between them. The CDR3 contains 14 residues. CDR3 in DNA: TGTGCCAGTAGTATATGGCAGTTCAATCAGCCCCAGCATTTT. It translates to CASSIWQFNQPQHF.

This rearrangement joins TRBV7-2 to TRBJ2-3; D not resolved. Germline CDR1 is SGHTA and CDR2 is FQGNSA. The CDR3 is 13 residues long. The V end lost 5 bases, the J end lost 6 bases, and 12 bases lay between the germline ends. The CDR3 reads CASSEARSDTQYF. The CDR3 DNA follows: TGTGCCAGCAGCGAGGCTCGGTCCGATACGCAGTATTTT.

V usage is TRBV19 and J usage is TRBJ2-2; 9 bases align to TRBD1. The trim removed 6 bases at V and 6 bases at J, leaving 8 bases unmatched. CDR1 is LNHDA, CDR2 SQIVND, per germline (reference sequence). The CDR3 loop spans 15 amino acids. The CDR3 region has the DNA TGTGCCAGTAGGTGGGGGACAGGGTCGGCCGGGGAGCTGTTTTTT. Its translation: CASRWGTGSAGELFF.

The CDR3 reads CATGGPGGGTGELFF. The CDR3 bases are TGTGCCACCGGAGGCCCAGGGGGAGGTACCGGGGAGCTGTTTTTT. The chain carries TRBV24-1 and TRBJ2-2, with D perhaps TRBD1 (7 bases). Germline V lookup: CDR1 KGHDR, CDR2 SFDVKD. The V gene lost 9 bases and the J gene lost 5 bases, with 18 bases spanning the gap. The CDR3 covers 15 residues.

This rearrangement joins TRBV24-1 to TRBJ1-4; the match to TRBD1 covers 8 bases. CDR1 and CDR2 (germline): KGHDR, SFDVKD. The ends lost 4 bases at V and 8 bases at J; junction bases unmatched: 8. The CDR3 has 15 residues. CDR3 sequence reads: CATSDSGGSGEKLFF. The CDR3 DNA reads TGTGCCACCAGTGACTCAGGGGGCTCAGGGGAAAAACTGTTTTTT.

The chain combines TRBV7-2 with TRBJ2-7; 11 positions match TRBD2. The V and J ends lost 1 base and 4 bases, in that order; junction bases with no gene match: 12. The V gene's germline CDR1 is SGHTA and CDR2 FQGNSA. The CDR3 covers 18 residues. CDR3 loop: CASSLGFSGRAKNYEQYF. The DNA of the CDR3 is TGTGCCAGCAGCTTAGGTTTTAGCGGGAGGGCCAAGAATTACGAGCAGTACTTC. Filled out from reference TRBV7-2 and TRBJ2-7, the complete variable domain reads GAGVSQSPSNKVTEKGKDVELRCDPISGHTALYWYRQSLGQGLEFLIYFQGNSAPDKSGLPSDRFSAERTGGSVSTLTIQRTQQEDSAVYLCASSLGFSGRAKNYEQYFGPGTRLTVT.

The J gene is TRBJ1-3, the V gene TRBV27; D is undetermined. V lost 5 bases and J 0 bases, leaving 8 bases between the germline ends. CDR3 size: 14 residues. Looked up from germline, CDR1 is MNHEY and CDR2 is SMNVEV (reference sequence). CDR3 nucleotide sequence: TGTGCCAGCAGTGCGTCCCTCTCTGGAAACACCATATATTTT. Translation: CASSASLSGNTIYF.

The rearrangement uses TRBV5-4 and TRBJ2-1; 13 bases map to TRBD2. The germline V gene has CDR1 SGHNT and CDR2 YYREEE (reference sequence). The CDR3 runs 16 residues. V was clipped by 3 bases and J by 3 bases; unmatched bases: 3. Written as DNA, the CDR3 is TGTGCCAGCAGCTACGGGACTAGCGGGGACTACAATGAGCAGTTCTTC. Its protein is CASSYGTSGDYNEQFF.

CDR3 region: CASSAVVSYNSPLHF. CDR3 DNA sequence: TGTGCCAGCAGCGCAGTGGTCTCCTATAATTCACCCCTCCACTTT. This rearrangement joins TRBV7-2 to TRBJ1-6; no reliable D call. The CDR3 totals 15 residues. V was shortened by 5 bases and J by 0 bases, with 8 bases between the two germline ends. CDR1 and CDR2 (germline): SGHTA, FQGNSA. The entire variable domain, with the rest obtained from reference TRBV7-2 and TRBJ1-6, is as follows: GAGVSQSPSNKVTEKGKDVELRCDPISGHTALYWYRQSLGQGLEFLIYFQGNSAPDKSGLPSDRFSAERTGGSVSTLTIQRTQQEDSAVYLCASSAVVSYNSPLHFGNGTRLTVT.

This chain links TRBV5-6 with TRBJ2-4, with 7 bases lining up with TRBD1. Germline CDR1 reads SGHDT; CDR2 reads YYEEEE. J was trimmed by 9 bases and V by 5 bases; bases with no gene match: 14. CDR3 length: 15 amino acids. This CDR3 is CASSWAEGAGGIQYF. The CDR3 nucleotides are TGTGCCAGCAGTTGGGCCGAGGGGGCTGGAGGCATTCAGTACTTC. Filled out from reference TRBV5-6 and TRBJ2-4, the complete variable domain reads DAGVTQSPTHLIKTRGQQVTLRCSPKSGHDTVSWYQQALGQGPQFIFQYYEEEERQRGNFPDRFSGHQFPNYSSELNVNALLLGDSALYLCASSWAEGAGGIQYFGAGTRLSVL.

In DNA form, the CDR3 reads TGCGCCAGCAGCCAGCCAGGGGGTGGGCGTGGCACAGATACGCAGTATTTT. The encoded protein is CASSQPGGGRGTDTQYF. The rearrangement uses TRBV4-1 and TRBJ2-3; 7 bases agree with TRBD1. Germline V gene data show CDR1 as MGHRA and CDR2 as YSYEKL. The J segment lost 1 base and the V segment lost 3 bases, leaving 10 bases of the junction unmatched. This CDR3 is built from 17 residues.

The V and J genes are TRBV6-2 or TRBV6-3 and TRBJ1-2; tentatively, D is TRBD1 (5 bases). The germline V and J ends were trimmed by 5 bases and 0 bases, with 10 bases remaining between them. Germline assignment: CDR1 MNHEY and CDR2 SVGEGT. This CDR3 comprises 14 residues. This CDR3 is CASSTPTANYGYTF. In DNA, the CDR3 is TGTGCCAGCAGTACCCCGACAGCTAACTATGGCTACACCTTC.

This chain links TRBV6-5 with TRBJ1-2; D not resolved. V was cut by 0 bases and J by 0 bases, with 5 bases left in between. The CDR3 sequence is 14 residues long. Germline CDR1 reads MNHEY; CDR2 reads SVGAGI. Here the CDR3 DNA reads TGTGCCAGCAGTTACTCCCAGGCTAACTATGGCTACACCTTC. It yields the protein CASSYSQANYGYTF.

This chain joins TRBV6-2 or TRBV6-3 and TRBJ2-5, with a weak D call TRBD2 (6 bases). Looked up from germline, CDR1 is MNHEY and CDR2 is SVGEGT. With 2 bases removed from V and 5 bases from J, the gap between germline ends came to 18 bases. The CDR3 is 16 amino acids. In nucleotides, the CDR3 is TGTGCCAGCAGTTACCGGGTAGCGGAGCGGAGGGAGACCCAGTACTTC. Translation gives CASSYRVAERRETQYF.

The chain uses TRBV30 and TRBJ1-4, with D perhaps matching TRBD1 (6 bases). The CDR3 sequence is 16 residues long. Looked up from germline, CDR1 is GTSNPN and CDR2 is SVGIG (reference sequence). V lost 3 bases to trimming and J lost 0 bases, with 14 bases between them. The CDR3 DNA follows: TGTGCCTGGAGGCGACACAGGGTAGCAACTAATGAAAAACTGTTTTTT. Its protein product is CAWRRHRVATNEKLFF.

This CDR3 reads CASRNRDFTGELFF. In DNA form, the CDR3 reads TGTGCCAGTAGGAACAGGGATTTCACCGGGGAGCTGTTTTTT. The chain recombines TRBV19 with TRBJ2-2, with D perhaps TRBD1 (6 bases). Trimming pared 6 bases from V and 4 bases from J, leaving 12 bases between. Germline CDR1 LNHDA, CDR2 SQIVND (reference sequence). The CDR3 covers 14 residues.

V and J are TRBV4-1 and TRBJ2-3; D possibly corresponds to TRBD2 (6 bases). Germline assignment: CDR1 MGHRA and CDR2 YSYEKL. The V gene lost 0 bases and the J gene lost 2 bases, with 15 bases spanning the gap. The CDR3 has 17 amino acids. CDR3 amino acids: CASSQDRGSADTDTQYF. Written as DNA, the CDR3 is TGCGCCAGCAGCCAAGATCGGGGGAGCGCCGACACAGATACGCAGTATTTT.

This clone showed up just once. The genes are TRBV9 and TRBJ2-1; D ambiguous. The CDR3 loop spans 14 amino acids. The ends were cut back, 6 bases at V and 0 bases at J, with 10 bases in the middle. Germline V gene data show CDR1 as SGDLS and CDR2 as YYNGEE. CDR3 nucleotide sequence: TGTGCCAGCACCCGCGCGATCTCCTACAATGAGCAGTTCTTC. Its translation: CASTRAISYNEQFF.

This clone has only one observation. The J gene is TRBJ2-2, the V gene TRBV28; 10 bases are shared with TRBD2. V trimming: 1 base; J trimming: 5 bases; junction bases outside the gene matches: 4. Germline V CDR1 and CDR2: MDHEN, SYDVKM. The CDR3 loop spans 16 amino acids. CDR3 DNA: TGTGCCAGCAGTTTATTCCCGACTAGCGGGACCGGGGAGCTGTTTTTT. It encodes CASSLFPTSGTGELFF.

The V and J genes are TRBV6-6 and TRBJ1-5, with D perhaps TRBD1 (6 bases). V lost 6 bases and J lost 2, with 14 bases in between. Germline V gene data show CDR1 as MNHNY and CDR2 as SVGAGI (reference sequence). CDR3 length equals 15 residues. The CDR3 is CASSNVQGGNQPQHF. The CDR3 nucleotides are TGTGCCAGCAGCAACGTACAGGGCGGCAATCAGCCCCAGCATTTT.

The chain recombines TRBV24-1 with TRBJ2-3; TRBD1 agrees at 7 bases. V trimming: 3 bases; J trimming: 6 bases; junction bases outside the gene matches: 8. The CDR3 spans 15 residues. Germline assignment: CDR1 KGHDR and CDR2 SFDVKD. The CDR3 region has the DNA TGTGCCACCAGTGATACGGCAGGGGGTGGGGATACGCAGTATTTT. It is translated as CATSDTAGGGDTQYF.

CDR3 DNA sequence: TGCGCCAGCAGCCCCCCTAGACCGGAATACTATGGCTACACCTTC. Protein product: CASSPPRPEYYGYTF. The chain recombines TRBV4-1 with TRBJ1-2; D not resolved. Trimming stripped 4 bases from V and 3 bases from J, with 15 bases between. CDR1 is MGHRA and CDR2 is YSYEKL in the germline V gene. The CDR3 has 15 residues.